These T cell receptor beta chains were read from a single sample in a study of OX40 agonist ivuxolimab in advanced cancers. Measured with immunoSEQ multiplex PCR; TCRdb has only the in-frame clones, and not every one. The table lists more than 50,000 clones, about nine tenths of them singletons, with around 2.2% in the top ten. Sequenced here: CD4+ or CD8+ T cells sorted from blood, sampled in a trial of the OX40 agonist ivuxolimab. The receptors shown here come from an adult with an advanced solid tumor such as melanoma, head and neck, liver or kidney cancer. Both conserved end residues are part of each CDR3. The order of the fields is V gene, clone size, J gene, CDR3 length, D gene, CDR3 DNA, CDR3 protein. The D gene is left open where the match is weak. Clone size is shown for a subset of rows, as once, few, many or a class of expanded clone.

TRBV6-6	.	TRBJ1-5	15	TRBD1	TGTGCCAGCAGAGCGACAGGGACCCGCAATCAGCCCCAGCATTTT	CASRATGTRNQPQHF
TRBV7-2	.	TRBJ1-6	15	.	TGTGCCAGCAGCTTAGGTCGGGCCCATAATTCACCCCTCCACTTT	CASSLGRAHNSPLHF
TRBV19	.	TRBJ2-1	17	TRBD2	TGTGCCAGTAGTATATTGAGCGGGAGCGTAGTACACAATGAGCAGTTCTTC	CASSILSGSVVHNEQFF
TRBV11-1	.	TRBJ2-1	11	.	TGTGCCAGCAGCTTAGAAGGGGAGCAGTTCTTC	CASSLEGEQFF
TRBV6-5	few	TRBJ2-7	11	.	TGTGCCAGCAGTGAGTCCTACGAGCAGTACTTC	CASSESYEQYF
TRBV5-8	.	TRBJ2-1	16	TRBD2	TGTGCCAGCAGCTTGGTCGGACTAGTTCTTCGGGATGAGCAGTTCTTC	CASSLVGLVLRDEQFF
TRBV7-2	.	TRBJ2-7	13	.	TGTGCCAGCAGTTCCACCCCAGGGTACGAGCAGTACTTC	CASSSTPGYEQYF
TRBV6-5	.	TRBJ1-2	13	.	TGTGCCAGCAGTTACGCGTCCACCTATGGCTACACCTTC	CASSYASTYGYTF
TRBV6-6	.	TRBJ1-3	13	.	TGTGCCAGCATGCAAGGATCTGGAAACACCATATATTTT	CASMQGSGNTIYF
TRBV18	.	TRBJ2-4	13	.	TGTGCCAGCTCACCAACGGGGTCGGACATTCAGTACTTC	CASSPTGSDIQYF
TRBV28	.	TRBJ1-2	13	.	TGTGCCAGCAGGCTCTTCCCCAACTATGGCTACACCTTC	CASRLFPNYGYTF
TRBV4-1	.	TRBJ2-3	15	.	TGCGCCAGCAGCCAGAGGAGCGGATTCACAGATACGCAGTATTTT	CASSQRSGFTDTQYF
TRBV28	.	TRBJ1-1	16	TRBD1	TGTGCCAGCAGTTTAGTTTCAGGGACAGGGAATACTGAAGCTTTCTTT	CASSLVSGTGNTEAFF
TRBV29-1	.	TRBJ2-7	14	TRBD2	TGCAGCGTAGCCGCCGGGACTAGCCACCACGGGCAGTACTTC	CSVAAGTSHHGQYF
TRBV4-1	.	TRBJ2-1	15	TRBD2	TGCGCCAGCAGCCAAGCGACTAGCGGGAGCTATGAGCAGTTCTTC	CASSQATSGSYEQFF
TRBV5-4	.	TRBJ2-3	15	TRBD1	TGTGCCAGCAGCTCGGGACAGGGGAGCACAGATACGCAGTATTTT	CASSSGQGSTDTQYF
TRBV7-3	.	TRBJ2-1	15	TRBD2	TGTGCCAGCAGCCCCCTAGCCAAAAGCGGGATTGAGCAGTTCTTC	CASSPLAKSGIEQFF
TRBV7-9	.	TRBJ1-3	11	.	TGTGCCAGCAGCTTGGCAAACACCATATATTTT	CASSLANTIYF
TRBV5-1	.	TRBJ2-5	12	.	TGCGCCAGCAGTTTAATGCAAGAGACCCAGTACTTC	CASSLMQETQYF
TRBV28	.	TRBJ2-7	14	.	TGTGCCAGCAGCTCCGGACCCGGGAGTTTCGAGCAGTACTTC	CASSSGPGSFEQYF
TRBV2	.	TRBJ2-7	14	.	TGTGCCAGCAGTGAATCCGAGGCTCTCTACGAGCAGTACTTC	CASSESEALYEQYF
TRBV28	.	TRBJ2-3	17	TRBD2	TGTGCCAGCAGTTTTTCGTTAGCGGGAGGCCACACAGATACGCAGTATTTT	CASSFSLAGGHTDTQYF
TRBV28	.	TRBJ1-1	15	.	TGTGCCAGCAGTTTAGCTGGGTCCAGGGAGGCTGAAGCTTTCTTT	CASSLAGSREAEAFF
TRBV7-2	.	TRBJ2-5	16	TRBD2	TGTGCCAGCAGCGAAGGACTAGCGGGAGTGGTTGAGACCCAGTACTTC	CASSEGLAGVVETQYF
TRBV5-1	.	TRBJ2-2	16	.	TGCGCCAGCAGCTTGACCGTGCAGACGAACACCGGGGAGCTGTTTTTT	CASSLTVQTNTGELFF